The present T cell receptor beta chain was sequenced within a study of cytomegalovirus exposure and HLA in healthy donors. Study-level information: Drawn from HLA-typed donors, tens of millions of unique TCRs were held in an early data release.

To note about this clone: Its cognate antigen is unknown. One end of the junction is discordant with germline, which a read error may explain.

Whole-study findings and limits: Across donors, most TCRs were seen rarely, yet some public ones were widespread. Later analysis placed DRB1 highest and HLA-C lowest in TCR association rates, which differed by HLA locus. It was reported in a later analysis that an Asian-associated ancestry cluster showed fewer N-insertions than the approximately 700-donor mean.

This CDR3 has 15 residues. Germline V gives CDR1 SEHNR, CDR2 FQNEAQ (reference sequence). This PCR relied on a set of 60 Vbeta primers and 13 Jbeta primers. Some clones are missing from TCRdb's copy, which holds only in-frame ones; the method was immunoSEQ multiplex PCR. The table has roughly 120,000 clones, 80% seen once. The sample taken for sequencing was PBMCs. The TCR comes from a young man in good health and CMV-seronegative. The chain combines TRBV7-9 with TRBJ1-3; 8 nucleotides agree with TRBD1. This CDR3 reads CASILTGQGAHTIYF. Written as DNA, the CDR3 is TGTGCCAGCATCTTAACGGGGCAGGGGGCACACACCATATATTTT.